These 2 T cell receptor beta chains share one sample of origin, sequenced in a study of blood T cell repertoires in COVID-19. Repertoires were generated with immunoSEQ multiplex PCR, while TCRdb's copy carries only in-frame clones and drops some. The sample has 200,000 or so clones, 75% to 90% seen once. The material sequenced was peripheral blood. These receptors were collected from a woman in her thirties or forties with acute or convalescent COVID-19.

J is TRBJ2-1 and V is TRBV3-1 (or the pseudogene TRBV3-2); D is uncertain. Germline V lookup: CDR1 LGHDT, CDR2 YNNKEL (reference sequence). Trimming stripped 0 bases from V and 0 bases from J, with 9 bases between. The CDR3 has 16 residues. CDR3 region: CASSQDAWSSYNEQFF. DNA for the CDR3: TGTGCCAGCAGCCAAGATGCCTGGAGCTCCTACAATGAGCAGTTCTTC.

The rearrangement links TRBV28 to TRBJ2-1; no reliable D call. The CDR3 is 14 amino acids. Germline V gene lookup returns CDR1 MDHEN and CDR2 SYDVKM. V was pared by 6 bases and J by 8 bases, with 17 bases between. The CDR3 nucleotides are TGTGCCAGCAGCCGTGGATTGGAGCTGTATGAGCAGTTCTTC. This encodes CASSRGLELYEQFF.